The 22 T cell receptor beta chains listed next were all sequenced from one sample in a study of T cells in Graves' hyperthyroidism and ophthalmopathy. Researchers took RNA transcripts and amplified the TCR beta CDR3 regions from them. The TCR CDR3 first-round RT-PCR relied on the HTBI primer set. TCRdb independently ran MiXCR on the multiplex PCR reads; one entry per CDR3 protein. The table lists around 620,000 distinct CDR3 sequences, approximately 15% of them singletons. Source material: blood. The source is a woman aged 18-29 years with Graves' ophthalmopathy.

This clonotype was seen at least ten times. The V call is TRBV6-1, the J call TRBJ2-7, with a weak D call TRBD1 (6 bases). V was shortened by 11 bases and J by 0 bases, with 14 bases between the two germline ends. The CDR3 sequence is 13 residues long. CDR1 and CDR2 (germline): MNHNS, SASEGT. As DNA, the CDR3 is TGTGCCCGGCAGGGGTCTATCTCCTACGAGCAGTACTTC. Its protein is CARQGSISYEQYF.

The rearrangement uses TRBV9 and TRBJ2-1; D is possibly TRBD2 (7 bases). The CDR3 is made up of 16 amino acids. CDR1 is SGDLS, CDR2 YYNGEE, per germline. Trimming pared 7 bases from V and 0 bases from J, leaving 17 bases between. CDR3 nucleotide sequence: TGTGCCAGCGACGGGGGGCGGGGGAACTCCTACAATGAGCAGTTCTTC. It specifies CASDGGRGNSYNEQFF.

In DNA form, the CDR3 reads TGTGCCAGCAGTTTAAGACAGGGGGCGCGAGGAAACACCATATATTTT. This encodes CASSLRQGARGNTIYF. V is TRBV12-3 or TRBV12-4 and J is TRBJ1-3; 10 nucleotides align to TRBD1. V gave up 2 bases and J gave up 4 bases; unmatched junction bases: 5. There are 16 residues in the CDR3.

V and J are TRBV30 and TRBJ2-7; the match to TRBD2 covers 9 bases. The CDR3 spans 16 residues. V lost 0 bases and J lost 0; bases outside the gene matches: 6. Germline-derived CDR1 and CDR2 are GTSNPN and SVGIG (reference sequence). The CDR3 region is CAWSVGTSLISYEQYF. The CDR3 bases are TGTGCCTGGAGTGTGGGGACTAGCTTGATCTCCTACGAGCAGTACTTC.

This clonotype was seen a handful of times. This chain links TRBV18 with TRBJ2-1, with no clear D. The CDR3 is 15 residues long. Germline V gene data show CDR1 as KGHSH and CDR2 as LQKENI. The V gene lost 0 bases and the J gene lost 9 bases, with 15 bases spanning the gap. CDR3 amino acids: CASSPPPSGLGEQFF. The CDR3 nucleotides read TGTGCCAGCTCACCACCGCCATCGGGCCTGGGTGAGCAGTTCTTC.

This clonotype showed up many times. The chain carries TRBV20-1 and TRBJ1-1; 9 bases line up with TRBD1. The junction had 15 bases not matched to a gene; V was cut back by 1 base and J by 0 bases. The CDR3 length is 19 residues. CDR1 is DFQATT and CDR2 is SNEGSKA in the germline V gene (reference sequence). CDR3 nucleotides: TGCAGTGCTAGAGTCCTGGACAGGGGACCTGAAAGCCTGAACACTGAAGCTTTCTTT. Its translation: CSARVLDRGPESLNTEAFF.

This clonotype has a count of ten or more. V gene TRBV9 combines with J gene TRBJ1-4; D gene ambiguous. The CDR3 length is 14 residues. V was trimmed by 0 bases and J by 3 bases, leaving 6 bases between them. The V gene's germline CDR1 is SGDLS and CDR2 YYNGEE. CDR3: CASSVAGSNEKLFF. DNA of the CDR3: TGTGCCAGCAGCGTAGCTGGGTCTAATGAAAAACTGTTTTTT.

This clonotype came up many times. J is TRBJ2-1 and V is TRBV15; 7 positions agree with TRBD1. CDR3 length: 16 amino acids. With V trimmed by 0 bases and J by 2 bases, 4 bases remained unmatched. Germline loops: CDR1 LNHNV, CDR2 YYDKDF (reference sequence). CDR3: CATSRDRQGAYNEQFF. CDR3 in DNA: TGTGCCACCAGCAGAGATAGGCAGGGGGCCTACAATGAGCAGTTCTTC. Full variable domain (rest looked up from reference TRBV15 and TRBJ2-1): DAMVIQNPRYQVTQFGKPVTLSCSQTLNHNVMYWYQQKSSQAPKLLFHYYDKDFNNEADTPDNFQSRRPNTSFCFLDIRSPGLGDTAMYLCATSRDRQGAYNEQFFGPGTRLTVL.

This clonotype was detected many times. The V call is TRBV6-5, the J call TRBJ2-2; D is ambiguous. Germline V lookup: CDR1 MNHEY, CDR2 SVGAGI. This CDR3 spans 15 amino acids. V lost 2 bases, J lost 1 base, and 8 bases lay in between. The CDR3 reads CASSYKGGNTGELFF. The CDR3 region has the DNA TGTGCCAGCAGTTACAAGGGTGGGAACACCGGGGAGCTGTTTTTT.

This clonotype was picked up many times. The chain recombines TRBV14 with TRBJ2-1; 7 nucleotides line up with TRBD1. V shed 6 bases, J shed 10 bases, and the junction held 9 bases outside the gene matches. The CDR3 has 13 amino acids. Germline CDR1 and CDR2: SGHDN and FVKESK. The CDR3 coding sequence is TGTGCCAGCAGTGGGACAGTCGAGCGGGAGCAGTTCTTC. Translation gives CASSGTVEREQFF.

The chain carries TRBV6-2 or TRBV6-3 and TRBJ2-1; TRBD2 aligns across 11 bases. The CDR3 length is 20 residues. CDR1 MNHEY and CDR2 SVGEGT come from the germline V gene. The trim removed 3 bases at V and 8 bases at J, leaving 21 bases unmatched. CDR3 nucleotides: TGTGCCAGCAGTTATCGTACAGATGGAGAGACTAGCGGGATAGGAGATGAGCAGTTCTTC. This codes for CASSYRTDGETSGIGDEQFF.

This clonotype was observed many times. The CDR3 DNA sequence: TGTGCCAGCAGTTACTCGAGGCCCTGGGGCTACACCTTC. Its translation: CASSYSRPWGYTF. The chain is built from TRBV6-2 or TRBV6-3 and TRBJ1-2; D remains unclear. CDR1 is MNHEY, CDR2 SVGEGT, per germline. Trimming removed 0 bases from V and 8 bases from J, with 10 bases in between. The CDR3 spans 13 residues.

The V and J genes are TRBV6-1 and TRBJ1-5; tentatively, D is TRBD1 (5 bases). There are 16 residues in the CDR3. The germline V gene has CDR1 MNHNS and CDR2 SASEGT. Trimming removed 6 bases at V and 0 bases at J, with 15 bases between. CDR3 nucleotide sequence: TGTGCCAGCAGCTTAGACAGAGACTATAGCAATCAGCCCCAGCATTTT. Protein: CASSLDRDYSNQPQHF.

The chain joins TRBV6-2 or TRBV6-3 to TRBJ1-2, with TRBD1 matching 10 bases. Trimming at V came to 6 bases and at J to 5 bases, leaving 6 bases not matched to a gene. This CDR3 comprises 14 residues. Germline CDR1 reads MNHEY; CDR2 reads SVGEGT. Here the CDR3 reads CASRAGTGDYGYTF. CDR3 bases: TGTGCCAGCAGGGCCGGGACAGGGGATTATGGCTACACCTTC.

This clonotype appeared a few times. The CDR3 sequence: CSARGPFRDQETQYF. Written as DNA, the CDR3 is TGCAGTGCTAGAGGCCCCTTCAGGGATCAAGAGACCCAGTACTTC. V is TRBV20-1 and J is TRBJ2-5; D is perhaps TRBD1 (5 bases). Trimming stripped 1 base from V and 2 bases from J, with 14 bases between. CDR3 size: 15 residues. Germline CDR1 is DFQATT and CDR2 is SNEGSKA (reference sequence).

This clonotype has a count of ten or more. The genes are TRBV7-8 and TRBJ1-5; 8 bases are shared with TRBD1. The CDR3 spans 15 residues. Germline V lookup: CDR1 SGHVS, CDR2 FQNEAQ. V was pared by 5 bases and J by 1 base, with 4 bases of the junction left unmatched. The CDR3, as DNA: TGTGCCAGCAGCGAACGGACAGGGAGCAATCAGCCCCAGCATTTT. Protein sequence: CASSERTGSNQPQHF.

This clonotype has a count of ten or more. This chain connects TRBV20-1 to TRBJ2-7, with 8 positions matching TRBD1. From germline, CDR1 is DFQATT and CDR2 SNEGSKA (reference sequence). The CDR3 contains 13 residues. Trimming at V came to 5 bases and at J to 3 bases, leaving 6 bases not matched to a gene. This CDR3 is CSAAQDRDYEQYF. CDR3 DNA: TGCAGTGCTGCCCAGGACAGGGACTACGAGCAGTACTTC.

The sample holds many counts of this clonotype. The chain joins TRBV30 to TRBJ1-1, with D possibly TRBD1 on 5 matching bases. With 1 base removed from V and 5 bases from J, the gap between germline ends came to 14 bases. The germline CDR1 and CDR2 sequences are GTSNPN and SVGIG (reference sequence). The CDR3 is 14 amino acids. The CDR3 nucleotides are TGTGCCTGGAGTGAGGGTGTTGGGGGTACTGAAGCTTTCTTT. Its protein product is CAWSEGVGGTEAFF.

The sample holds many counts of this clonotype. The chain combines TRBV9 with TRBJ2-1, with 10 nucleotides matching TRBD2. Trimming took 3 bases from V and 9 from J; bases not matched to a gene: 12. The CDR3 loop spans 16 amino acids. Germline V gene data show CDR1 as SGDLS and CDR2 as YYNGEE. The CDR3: CASSDGAGGPAGEQFF. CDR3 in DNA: TGTGCCAGCAGCGACGGAGCGGGAGGGCCAGCGGGTGAGCAGTTCTTC.

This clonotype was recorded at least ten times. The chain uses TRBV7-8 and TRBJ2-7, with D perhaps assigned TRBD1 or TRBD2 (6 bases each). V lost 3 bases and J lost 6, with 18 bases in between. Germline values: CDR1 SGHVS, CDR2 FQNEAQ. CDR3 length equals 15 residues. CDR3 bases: TGTGCCAGCAGCTTGGTGGGGGGCGCCCCTTTCGAGCAGTACTTC. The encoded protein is CASSLVGGAPFEQYF.

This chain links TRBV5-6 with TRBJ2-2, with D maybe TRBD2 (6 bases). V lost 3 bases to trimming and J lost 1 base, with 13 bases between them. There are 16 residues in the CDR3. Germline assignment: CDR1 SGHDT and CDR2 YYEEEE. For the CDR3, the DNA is TGTGCCAGCAGCTCCGGTATTAGCGGGAACACCGGGGAGCTGTTTTTT. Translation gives CASSSGISGNTGELFF.

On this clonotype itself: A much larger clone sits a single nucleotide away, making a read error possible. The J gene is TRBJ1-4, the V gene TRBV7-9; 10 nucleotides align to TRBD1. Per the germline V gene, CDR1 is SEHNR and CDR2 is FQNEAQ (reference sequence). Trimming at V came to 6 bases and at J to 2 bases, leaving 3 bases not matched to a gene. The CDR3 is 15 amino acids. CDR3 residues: CASRETGGTNEKLFF. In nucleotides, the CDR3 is TGTGCCAGCAGGGAGACAGGGGGCACTAATGAAAAACTGTTTTTT.